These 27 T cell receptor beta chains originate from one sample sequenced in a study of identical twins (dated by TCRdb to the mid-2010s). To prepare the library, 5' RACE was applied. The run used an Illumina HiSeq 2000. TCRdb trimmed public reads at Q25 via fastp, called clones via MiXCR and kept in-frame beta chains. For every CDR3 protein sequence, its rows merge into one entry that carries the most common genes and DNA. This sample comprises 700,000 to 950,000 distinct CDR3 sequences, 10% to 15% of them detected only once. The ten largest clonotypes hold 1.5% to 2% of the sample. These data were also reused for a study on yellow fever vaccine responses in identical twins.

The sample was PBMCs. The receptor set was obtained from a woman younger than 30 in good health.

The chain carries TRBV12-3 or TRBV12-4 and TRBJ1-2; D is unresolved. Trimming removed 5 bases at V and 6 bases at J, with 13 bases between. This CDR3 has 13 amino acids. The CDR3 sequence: CASSPRAVDGYTF. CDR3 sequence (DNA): TGTGCCAGCAGTCCCCGGGCAGTCGATGGCTACACCTTC.

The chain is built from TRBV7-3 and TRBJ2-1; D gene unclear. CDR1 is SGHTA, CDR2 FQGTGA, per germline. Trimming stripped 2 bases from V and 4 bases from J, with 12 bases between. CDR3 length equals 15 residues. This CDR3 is CASSLGPELYNEQFF. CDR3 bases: TGTGCCAGCAGCTTAGGCCCGGAGCTATACAATGAGCAGTTCTTC.

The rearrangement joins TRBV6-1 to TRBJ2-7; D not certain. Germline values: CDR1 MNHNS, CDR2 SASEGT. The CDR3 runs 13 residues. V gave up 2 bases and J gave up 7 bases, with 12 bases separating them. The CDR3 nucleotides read TGTGCCAGCAGTGAACAGTCGCCTGGGGAGCAGTACGTC. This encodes CASSEQSPGEQYV.

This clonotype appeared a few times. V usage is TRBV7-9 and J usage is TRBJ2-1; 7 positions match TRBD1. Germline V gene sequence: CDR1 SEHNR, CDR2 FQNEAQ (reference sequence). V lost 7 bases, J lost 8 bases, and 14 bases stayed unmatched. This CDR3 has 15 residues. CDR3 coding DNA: TGTGCCAGCAAAGACGGGACAGTTAATGGGGATGAGCAGTTCTTC. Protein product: CASKDGTVNGDEQFF.

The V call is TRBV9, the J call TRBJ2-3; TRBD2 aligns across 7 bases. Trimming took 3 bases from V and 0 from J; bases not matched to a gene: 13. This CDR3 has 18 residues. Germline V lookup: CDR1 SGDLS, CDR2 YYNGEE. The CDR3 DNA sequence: TGTGCCAGCAGCGCGTATATAATAGCGGGTAGTAGCACAGATACGCAGTATTTT. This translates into CASSAYIIAGSSTDTQYF.

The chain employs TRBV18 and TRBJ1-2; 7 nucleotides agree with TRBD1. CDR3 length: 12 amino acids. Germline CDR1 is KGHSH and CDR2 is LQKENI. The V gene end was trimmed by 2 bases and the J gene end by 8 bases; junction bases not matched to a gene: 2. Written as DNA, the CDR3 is TGTGCCAGCTCACCAGACAGGGAAGGCTACACCTTC. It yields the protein CASSPDREGYTF.

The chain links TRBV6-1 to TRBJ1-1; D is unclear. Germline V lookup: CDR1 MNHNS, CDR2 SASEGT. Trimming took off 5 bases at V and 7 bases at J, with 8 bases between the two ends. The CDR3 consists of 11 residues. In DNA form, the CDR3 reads TGTGCCAGCAGTCAACAGAGTGAAGCTTTCTTT. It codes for CASSQQSEAFF.

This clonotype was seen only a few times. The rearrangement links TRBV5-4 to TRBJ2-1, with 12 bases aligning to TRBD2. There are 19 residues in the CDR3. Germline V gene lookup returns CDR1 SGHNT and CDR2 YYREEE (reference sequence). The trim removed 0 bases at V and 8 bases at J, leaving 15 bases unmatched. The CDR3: CASSLAVSEWTSGVDEQFF. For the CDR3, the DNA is TGTGCCAGCAGCTTGGCCGTAAGCGAATGGACTAGCGGGGTCGATGAGCAGTTCTTC.

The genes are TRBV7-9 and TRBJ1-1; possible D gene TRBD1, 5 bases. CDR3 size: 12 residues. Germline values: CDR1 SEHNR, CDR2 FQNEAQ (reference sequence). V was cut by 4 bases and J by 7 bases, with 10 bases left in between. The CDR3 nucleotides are TGTGCCAGCAGCTACGGGGCCTTTGAAGCTTTCTTT. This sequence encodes CASSYGAFEAFF.

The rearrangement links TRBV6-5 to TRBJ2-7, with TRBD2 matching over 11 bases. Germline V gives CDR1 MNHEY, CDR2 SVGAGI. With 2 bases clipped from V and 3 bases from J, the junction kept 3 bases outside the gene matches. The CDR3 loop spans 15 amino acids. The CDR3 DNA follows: TGTGCCAGCAGTTACGGGCTAGCGGGAGGCTACGAGCAGTACTTC. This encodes CASSYGLAGGYEQYF.

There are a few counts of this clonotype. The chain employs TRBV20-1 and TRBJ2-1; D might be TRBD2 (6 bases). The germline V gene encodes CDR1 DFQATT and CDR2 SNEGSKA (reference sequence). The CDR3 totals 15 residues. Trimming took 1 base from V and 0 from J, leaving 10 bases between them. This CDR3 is CSARVGSGSYNEQFF. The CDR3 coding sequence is TGCAGTGCTAGAGTGGGTAGCGGCTCCTACAATGAGCAGTTCTTC.

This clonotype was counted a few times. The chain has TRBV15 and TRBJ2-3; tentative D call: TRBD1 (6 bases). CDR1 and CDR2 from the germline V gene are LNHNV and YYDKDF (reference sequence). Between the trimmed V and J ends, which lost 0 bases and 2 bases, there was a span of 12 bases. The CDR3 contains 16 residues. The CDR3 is CATSRDGRGYTDTQYF. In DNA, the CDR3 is TGTGCCACCAGCAGAGATGGCAGGGGATACACAGATACGCAGTATTTT.

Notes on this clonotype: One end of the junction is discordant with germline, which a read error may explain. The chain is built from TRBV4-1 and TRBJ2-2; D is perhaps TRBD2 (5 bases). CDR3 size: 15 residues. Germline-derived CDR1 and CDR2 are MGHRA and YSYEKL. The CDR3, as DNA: TGCGGCAGCAGCCTGGATACTAGAGGCACCGGGGAGCTGTTTTTT. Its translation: CGSSLDTRGTGELFF.

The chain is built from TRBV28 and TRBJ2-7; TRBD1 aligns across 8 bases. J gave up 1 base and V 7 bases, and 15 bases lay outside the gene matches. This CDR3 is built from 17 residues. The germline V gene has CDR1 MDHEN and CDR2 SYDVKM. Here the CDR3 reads CASTTSPPRQGSYEQYF. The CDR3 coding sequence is TGTGCCAGCACCACCAGCCCCCCGCGACAGGGGTCCTACGAGCAGTACTTC.

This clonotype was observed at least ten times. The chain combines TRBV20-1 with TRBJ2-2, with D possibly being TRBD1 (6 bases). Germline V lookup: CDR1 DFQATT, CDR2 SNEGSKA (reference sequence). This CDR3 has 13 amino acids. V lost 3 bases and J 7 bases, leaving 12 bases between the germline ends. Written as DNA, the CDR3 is TGCAGTGCTAGTAGGGGGAGCGGCGGGGAGCTGTTTTTT. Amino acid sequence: CSASRGSGGELFF.

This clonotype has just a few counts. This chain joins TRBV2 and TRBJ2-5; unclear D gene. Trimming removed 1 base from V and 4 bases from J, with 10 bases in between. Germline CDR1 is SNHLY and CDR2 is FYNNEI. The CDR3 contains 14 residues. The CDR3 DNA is TGTGCCAGCAGTGAAGTTACGGGTTCAGAGACCCAGTACTTC. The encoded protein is CASSEVTGSETQYF.

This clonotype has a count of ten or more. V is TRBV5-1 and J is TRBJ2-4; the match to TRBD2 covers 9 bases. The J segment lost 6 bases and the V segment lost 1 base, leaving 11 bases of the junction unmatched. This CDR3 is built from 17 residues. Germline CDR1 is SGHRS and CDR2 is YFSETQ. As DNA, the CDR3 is TGCGCCAGCAGCTTGTTGTCCTGGCGGGGGGGCGGAAACATTCAGTACTTC. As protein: CASSLLSWRGGGNIQYF.

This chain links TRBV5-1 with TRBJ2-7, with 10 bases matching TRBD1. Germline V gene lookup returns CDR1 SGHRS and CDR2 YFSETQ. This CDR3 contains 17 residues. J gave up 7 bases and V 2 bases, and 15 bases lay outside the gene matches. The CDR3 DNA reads TGCGCCAGCAGCTTCGGGGCACGAGACAGGGGGCGTGGTGAGCAGTACTTC. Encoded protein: CASSFGARDRGRGEQYF.

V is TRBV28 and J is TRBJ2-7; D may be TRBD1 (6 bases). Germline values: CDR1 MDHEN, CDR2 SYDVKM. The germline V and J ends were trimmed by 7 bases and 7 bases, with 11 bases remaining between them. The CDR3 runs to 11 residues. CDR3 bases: TGTGCCAGCACCAGGGGCCGGGAGCAGTACTTC. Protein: CASTRGREQYF. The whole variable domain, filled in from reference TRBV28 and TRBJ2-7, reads DVKVTQSSRYLVKRTGEKVFLECVQDMDHENMFWYRQDPGLGLRLIYFSYDVKMKEKGDIPEGYSVSREKKERFSLILESASTNQTSMYLCASTRGREQYFGPGTRLTVT.

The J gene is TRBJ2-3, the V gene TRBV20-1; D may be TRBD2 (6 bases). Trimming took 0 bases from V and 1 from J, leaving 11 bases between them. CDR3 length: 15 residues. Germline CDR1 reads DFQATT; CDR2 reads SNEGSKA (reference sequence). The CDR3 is CSARDWVAGTDTQYF. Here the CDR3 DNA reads TGCAGTGCTAGAGATTGGGTAGCGGGCACAGATACGCAGTATTTT.

The CDR3 reads CASSDRGDTGELFF. The DNA for the CDR3 is TGCGCCAGTTCGGACAGGGGCGACACCGGGGAGCTGTTTTTT. The V gene is TRBV5-1, the J gene TRBJ2-2; 9 bases map to TRBD1. The ends lost 8 bases at V and 3 bases at J; junction bases unmatched: 5. Germline lookup yields CDR1 SGHRS and CDR2 YFSETQ. The CDR3 totals 14 residues.

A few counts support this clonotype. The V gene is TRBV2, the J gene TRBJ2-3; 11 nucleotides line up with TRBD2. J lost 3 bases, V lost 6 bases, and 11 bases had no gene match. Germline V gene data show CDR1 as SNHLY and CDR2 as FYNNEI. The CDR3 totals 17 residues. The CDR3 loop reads CASSDPDIAGGTDTQYF. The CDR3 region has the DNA TGTGCCAGCAGCGACCCCGATATAGCGGGAGGGACAGATACGCAGTATTTT.

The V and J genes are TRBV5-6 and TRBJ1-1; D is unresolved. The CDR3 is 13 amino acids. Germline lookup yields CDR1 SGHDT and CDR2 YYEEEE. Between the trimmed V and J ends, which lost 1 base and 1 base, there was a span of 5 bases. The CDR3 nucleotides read TGTGCCAGCAGCTTGTATTGGAACACTGAAGCTTTCTTT. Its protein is CASSLYWNTEAFF.

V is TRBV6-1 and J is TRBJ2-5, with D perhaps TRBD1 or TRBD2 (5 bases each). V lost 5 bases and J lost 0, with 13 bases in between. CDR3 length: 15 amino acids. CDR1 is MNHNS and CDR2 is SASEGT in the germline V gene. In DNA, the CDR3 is TGTGCCAGCAGTCCTGGGACCTCAAACCAAGAGACCCAGTACTTC. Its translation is CASSPGTSNQETQYF.

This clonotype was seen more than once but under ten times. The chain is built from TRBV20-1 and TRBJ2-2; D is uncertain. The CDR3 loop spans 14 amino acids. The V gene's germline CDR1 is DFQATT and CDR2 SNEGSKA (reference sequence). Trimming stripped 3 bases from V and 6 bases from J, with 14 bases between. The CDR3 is CSASWGLRSGELFF. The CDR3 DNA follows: TGCAGTGCTAGTTGGGGTCTTCGGTCCGGGGAGCTGTTTTTT.

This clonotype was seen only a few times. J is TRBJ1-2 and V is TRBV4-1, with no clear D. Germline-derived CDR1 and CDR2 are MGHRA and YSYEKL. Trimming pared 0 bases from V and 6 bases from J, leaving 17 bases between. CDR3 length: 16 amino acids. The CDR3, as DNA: TGCGCCAGCAGCCAAGATCAGCGACCGGATCGGGATGGCTACACCTTC. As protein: CASSQDQRPDRDGYTF.

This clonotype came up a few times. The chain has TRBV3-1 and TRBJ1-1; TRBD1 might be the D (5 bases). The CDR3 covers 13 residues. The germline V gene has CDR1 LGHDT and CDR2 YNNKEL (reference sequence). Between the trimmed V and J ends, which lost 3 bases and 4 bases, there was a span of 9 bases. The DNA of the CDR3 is TGTGCCAGCAGCCACGCGGGGGGCACTGAAGCTTTCTTT. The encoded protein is CASSHAGGTEAFF.